These T cell receptor beta chains were read from a single sample in a study of blood T cell repertoires in COVID-19. Only in-frame clones appear in the TCRdb table, and some are missing; sequencing was by immunoSEQ multiplex PCR. Of 250,000 to 300,000 clones listed, over 65% were seen once; the top ten hold about 4.3%. The sequenced material came from peripheral blood. These TCRs come from a man aged 55 to 70 who had recovered from COVID-19. Each CDR3 is given with its conserved first and last residue. The D gene is left open where the match is weak. A row's size may be missing; if present it is once, few, many or a size class.

abundance: .; v_gene: TRBV7-8; j_gene: TRBJ2-1; d_gene: TRBD1; CDR3nt: TGTGCCAGCAGCCGCCGGGACAGGAACAATGAGCAGTTCTTC; CDR3aa: CASSRRDRNNEQFF
abundance: .; v_gene: TRBV19; j_gene: TRBJ2-5; d_gene: TRBD2; CDR3nt: TGTGCCAGTAGTATAGATCTGGCTAGCGGGGGTGAGACCCAGTACTTC; CDR3aa: CASSIDLASGGETQYF
abundance: .; v_gene: TRBV5-4; j_gene: TRBJ1-2; d_gene: .; CDR3nt: TGTGCCAGCAGCTTGACAGAAGCTAACTATGGCTACACCTTC; CDR3aa: CASSLTEANYGYTF
abundance: .; v_gene: TRBV5-8; j_gene: TRBJ1-4; d_gene: .; CDR3nt: TGTGCCAGCAGCCCCAGGGGTGAAAAACTGTTTTTT; CDR3aa: CASSPRGEKLFF
abundance: .; v_gene: TRBV19; j_gene: TRBJ1-1; d_gene: .; CDR3nt: TGTGCCAGTAGTAGCCGGGGAACTGGTAGCACTGAAGCTTTCTTT; CDR3aa: CASSSRGTGSTEAFF
abundance: .; v_gene: TRBV5-8; j_gene: TRBJ2-5; d_gene: TRBD2; CDR3nt: TGTGCCAGCAGCTTGGGGACTAGCGGCCTACAAGAGACCCAGTACTTC; CDR3aa: CASSLGTSGLQETQYF
abundance: few; v_gene: TRBV5-1; j_gene: TRBJ2-3; d_gene: .; CDR3nt: TGCGCCAGCAGCTTGGTTTCATCGCTAGCACATACGCAGTATTTT; CDR3aa: CASSLVSSLAHTQYF
abundance: .; v_gene: TRBV11-2; j_gene: TRBJ1-1; d_gene: .; CDR3nt: TGTGCCAGCAGCTTCAGGGCCACTGAAGCTTTCTTT; CDR3aa: CASSFRATEAFF
abundance: .; v_gene: TRBV27; j_gene: TRBJ1-5; d_gene: .; CDR3nt: TGTGCCAGCAGTTTATGGGCAGGGGATAGCAATCAGCCCCAGCATTTT; CDR3aa: CASSLWAGDSNQPQHF
abundance: .; v_gene: TRBV29-1; j_gene: TRBJ1-2; d_gene: TRBD1; CDR3nt: TGCAGCGTGTTACAGGGGTTCGGAGGCTACACCTTC; CDR3aa: CSVLQGFGGYTF
abundance: .; v_gene: TRBV14; j_gene: TRBJ2-1; d_gene: .; CDR3nt: TGTGCCAGCAGCCAAGATCGAGCCCGCTACAATGAGCAGTTCTTC; CDR3aa: CASSQDRARYNEQFF
abundance: .; v_gene: TRBV19; j_gene: TRBJ1-1; d_gene: TRBD1; CDR3nt: TGTGCCAGTAATTTATATCGGACAGGGAACACTGAAGCTTTCTTT; CDR3aa: CASNLYRTGNTEAFF
abundance: .; v_gene: TRBV2; j_gene: TRBJ2-5; d_gene: TRBD2; CDR3nt: TGTGCCAGCAACCCCCGTGGGAGGAGCGGGATCCAAGAGACCCAGTACTTC; CDR3aa: CASNPRGRSGIQETQYF
abundance: .; v_gene: TRBV5-4; j_gene: TRBJ2-1; d_gene: TRBD2; CDR3nt: TGTGCCAGCAGCCCGAGGACTAGCGGGATCTACAATGAGCAGTTCTTC; CDR3aa: CASSPRTSGIYNEQFF
abundance: .; v_gene: TRBV24-1; j_gene: TRBJ2-2; d_gene: TRBD1; CDR3nt: TGTGCCACCAGAGCACAGGGGACCCCGGGCACCGGGGAGCTGTTTTTT; CDR3aa: CATRAQGTPGTGELFF
abundance: .; v_gene: TRBV5-5; j_gene: TRBJ1-5; d_gene: TRBD1; CDR3nt: TGTGCCAGCAGCCAGGACAGGGGGGGACAGCCCCAGCATTTT; CDR3aa: CASSQDRGGQPQHF
abundance: .; v_gene: TRBV19; j_gene: TRBJ1-2; d_gene: .; CDR3nt: TGTGCCAGTTGGGGCAGGGGCCTTAACTATGGCTACACCTTC; CDR3aa: CASWGRGLNYGYTF
abundance: .; v_gene: TRBV30; j_gene: TRBJ1-6; d_gene: TRBD1; CDR3nt: TGTGCCTGGAGTCCCCAGGGGGCGCCTTCACCCCTCCACTTT; CDR3aa: CAWSPQGAPSPLHF
abundance: few; v_gene: TRBV6-5; j_gene: TRBJ2-7; d_gene: .; CDR3nt: TGTGCCAGCAGTCGACACCAGGGCAACTACGAGCAGTACTTC; CDR3aa: CASSRHQGNYEQYF
abundance: .; v_gene: TRBV2; j_gene: TRBJ1-6; d_gene: TRBD1; CDR3nt: TGTGCCAGCAGTGGACAGGGGGCGCTGAGTTCACCCCTCCACTTT; CDR3aa: CASSGQGALSSPLHF
abundance: once; v_gene: TRBV30; j_gene: TRBJ2-2; d_gene: TRBD2; CDR3nt: TGTGCCTGGAGTGCGGTTAGCGGGAGGCACGGGGAGCTGTTTTTT; CDR3aa: CAWSAVSGRHGELFF
abundance: .; v_gene: TRBV2; j_gene: TRBJ1-3; d_gene: .; CDR3nt: TGTGCCAGCAGCGTGAGGCAGAGCTTCCAGGGAAACACCATATATTTT; CDR3aa: CASSVRQSFQGNTIYF
abundance: .; v_gene: TRBV19; j_gene: TRBJ2-2; d_gene: TRBD1; CDR3nt: TGTGCCAGTAGTCACCGGACAGGGTACACCGGGGAGCTGTTTTTT; CDR3aa: CASSHRTGYTGELFF
abundance: .; v_gene: TRBV4-1; j_gene: TRBJ1-3; d_gene: .; CDR3nt: TGCGCCAGCAGCCAAACGCGCGGACAGAGCTCTGGAAACACCATATATTTT; CDR3aa: CASSQTRGQSSGNTIYF
abundance: .; v_gene: TRBV5-1; j_gene: TRBJ1-5; d_gene: .; CDR3nt: TGCGCCAGCAGCCAGGACTCTTATAGCAATCAGCCCCAGCATTTT; CDR3aa: CASSQDSYSNQPQHF
abundance: few; v_gene: TRBV6-5; j_gene: TRBJ2-5; d_gene: TRBD1; CDR3nt: TGTGCCAGCAGTTACTCACCAGGGGGCAGGGAGACCCAGTACTTC; CDR3aa: CASSYSPGGRETQYF
abundance: .; v_gene: TRBV7-9; j_gene: TRBJ2-1; d_gene: TRBD1; CDR3nt: TGTGCCAGCAGTGCACCGGGACAGGGCGGTGAGCAGTTCTTC; CDR3aa: CASSAPGQGGEQFF
abundance: .; v_gene: TRBV6-1; j_gene: TRBJ2-7; d_gene: .; CDR3nt: TGTGCCAGCAGTGATTGGGCGGGCGTTTCCTACGAGCAGTACTTC; CDR3aa: CASSDWAGVSYEQYF
abundance: .; v_gene: TRBV14; j_gene: TRBJ2-5; d_gene: .; CDR3nt: TGTGCCAGCAGCCAAGTAATCATGGAGAGGACCCAGTACTTC; CDR3aa: CASSQVIMERTQYF
abundance: once; v_gene: TRBV18; j_gene: TRBJ1-1; d_gene: .; CDR3nt: TGTGCCAGCTCACCACGGGGAGGCACTGAAGCTTTCTTT; CDR3aa: CASSPRGGTEAFF
abundance: once; v_gene: TRBV5-4; j_gene: TRBJ2-3; d_gene: TRBD2; CDR3nt: TGTGCCAGCAGCGAGCGGGAGAGAACAGATACGCAGTATTTT; CDR3aa: CASSERERTDTQYF
abundance: .; v_gene: TRBV5-5; j_gene: TRBJ2-3; d_gene: TRBD1; CDR3nt: TGTGCCAGCAGCCCCGGGACAGGGGTTACAGATACGCAGTATTTT; CDR3aa: CASSPGTGVTDTQYF
abundance: few; v_gene: TRBV28; j_gene: TRBJ2-2; d_gene: .; CDR3nt: TGTGCCAGCACGTCCCCCCTGGAGCTGTTTTTT; CDR3aa: CASTSPLELFF
abundance: .; v_gene: TRBV6-4; j_gene: TRBJ2-1; d_gene: TRBD2; CDR3nt: TGTGCCAGCAGTCTTAGCGGGGCCACCTACAATGAGCAGTTCTTC; CDR3aa: CASSLSGATYNEQFF
abundance: .; v_gene: TRBV5-4; j_gene: TRBJ1-1; d_gene: .; CDR3nt: TGTGCCAGCAGCTTGAAGGGAGCCTTGAACACTGAAGCTTTCTTT; CDR3aa: CASSLKGALNTEAFF
abundance: .; v_gene: TRBV10-3; j_gene: TRBJ1-4; d_gene: TRBD1; CDR3nt: TGTGCCATCAGCCCAGGGGGCGCGGGTAATGAAAAACTGTTTTTT; CDR3aa: CAISPGGAGNEKLFF
abundance: .; v_gene: TRBV5-1; j_gene: TRBJ2-1; d_gene: TRBD1; CDR3nt: TGCGCCAGCAGCTCGGGGTTGGTGACAGGGGGCGTTAACAATGAGCAGTTCTTC; CDR3aa: CASSSGLVTGGVNNEQFF
abundance: once; v_gene: TRBV2; j_gene: TRBJ1-6; d_gene: .; CDR3nt: TGTGCCAGCAGCCCCCTCAGGGCTTCACCCCTCCACTTT; CDR3aa: CASSPLRASPLHF
abundance: .; v_gene: TRBV5-6; j_gene: TRBJ2-5; d_gene: TRBD1; CDR3nt: TGTGCCAGCAGCCGACAGGGTATCACAGAGACCCAGTACTTC; CDR3aa: CASSRQGITETQYF
abundance: .; v_gene: TRBV5-1; j_gene: TRBJ1-3; d_gene: .; CDR3nt: TGCGCCAGCAGACAGGAGATTGGAAACACCATATATTTT; CDR3aa: CASRQEIGNTIYF
abundance: few; v_gene: TRBV19; j_gene: TRBJ1-2; d_gene: TRBD1; CDR3nt: TGTGCCAGTAGTTCTCCGGGACAGCCTAGCGGCTACACCTTC; CDR3aa: CASSSPGQPSGYTF
abundance: .; v_gene: TRBV6-1; j_gene: TRBJ1-3; d_gene: .; CDR3nt: TGTGCCAGCAGTGTGACGTCAGGGAAATCTGGAAACACCATATATTTT; CDR3aa: CASSVTSGKSGNTIYF
abundance: .; v_gene: TRBV6-4; j_gene: TRBJ1-5; d_gene: .; CDR3nt: TGTGCCAGCAGTGAAAACGGGGTCGGTCAGCCCCAGCATTTT; CDR3aa: CASSENGVGQPQHF
abundance: .; v_gene: TRBV27; j_gene: TRBJ2-1; d_gene: .; CDR3nt: TGTGCCAGCAGTTTAGAGGGTGGATTCTACAATGAGCAGTTCTTC; CDR3aa: CASSLEGGFYNEQFF
abundance: once; v_gene: TRBV12-3/TRBV12-4; j_gene: TRBJ2-2; d_gene: .; CDR3nt: TGTGCCAGCAGTACTAGCCCCGGGGAGCTGTTTTTT; CDR3aa: CASSTSPGELFF
abundance: .; v_gene: TRBV29-1; j_gene: TRBJ1-1; d_gene: .; CDR3nt: TGCAGCGTTGAAGGGGGGGGTTCTGGCACTGAAGCTTTCTTT; CDR3aa: CSVEGGGSGTEAFF
abundance: .; v_gene: TRBV19; j_gene: TRBJ2-7; d_gene: TRBD1; CDR3nt: TGTGCCAGTAACCCCGGACAGGGCAGGATCGAGCAGTACTTC; CDR3aa: CASNPGQGRIEQYF
abundance: .; v_gene: TRBV27; j_gene: TRBJ2-1; d_gene: TRBD1; CDR3nt: TGTGCCAGCAGTCGGGACAGGGGGCCCTACAATGAGCAGTTCTTC; CDR3aa: CASSRDRGPYNEQFF
abundance: .; v_gene: TRBV21-1; j_gene: TRBJ2-5; d_gene: .; CDR3nt: TGTGCCAGCAGCTTTAAGGGGCAGGGGGCTTTGGTGACGGGAGGCACACAAGAGACCCAGTACTTC; CDR3aa: CASSFKGQGALVTGGTQETQYF
abundance: .; v_gene: TRBV7-2; j_gene: TRBJ2-7; d_gene: .; CDR3nt: TGTGCCAGCAGCTTAGCTATGGGGTCAGGGGTCGAGCAGTACTTC; CDR3aa: CASSLAMGSGVEQYF
abundance: .; v_gene: TRBV30; j_gene: TRBJ2-3; d_gene: TRBD2; CDR3nt: TGTGCCTGCCCCCGGGGGGGGCCAGATACGCAGTATTTT; CDR3aa: CACPRGGPDTQYF
abundance: .; v_gene: TRBV19; j_gene: TRBJ2-4; d_gene: TRBD2; CDR3nt: TGTGCCAGTAGTCCGCTAGCGGGGTTAGCCAAAAACATTCAGTACTTC; CDR3aa: CASSPLAGLAKNIQYF
abundance: .; v_gene: TRBV5-6; j_gene: TRBJ2-2; d_gene: .; CDR3nt: TGTGCCAGCAGCTTGAGTGCGGGTTTTATGGCCGGGGAGCTGTTTTTT; CDR3aa: CASSLSAGFMAGELFF
abundance: .; v_gene: TRBV15; j_gene: TRBJ2-1; d_gene: TRBD1; CDR3nt: TGTGCCACCAGCAGAGTCAGGGGGAATGAGCAGTTCTTC; CDR3aa: CATSRVRGNEQFF
abundance: .; v_gene: TRBV6-5; j_gene: TRBJ2-2; d_gene: .; CDR3nt: TGTGCCAGCAGTTTCGCCCCCACCGGGATCGGGGAGCTGTTTTTT; CDR3aa: CASSFAPTGIGELFF